This T cell receptor beta chain was sequenced in a study of T cells in localized non-small cell lung cancer. A remark on this clone: Its antigen is as yet unknown.

Assay used: immunoSEQ multiplex PCR; TCRdb lists only in-frame clones, some missing. The table shows 70,000 to 80,000 clones, with 70% to 90% occurring only once. Study results and limitations: Tumor showed lower T cell clonality than uninvolved adjacent lung, where it was highest. Adjacent lung had a median approximately 57 of the 100 largest tumor clones.

This TCR came from a woman aged 40 to 75 with stage I squamous cell lung carcinoma. Material: peripheral blood, obtained before any cancer treatment.

The CDR3 sequence: CSTPTPTGELFF. CDR3 in DNA: TGCAGCACCCCGACCCCCACCGGGGAGCTGTTTTTT. The chain combines TRBV29-1 with TRBJ2-2, with no clear D. The V gene's germline CDR1 is SQVTM and CDR2 ANQGSEA. V dropped 8 bases and J dropped 4 bases, with 11 bases sitting between them. CDR3 size: 12 residues.